A selection of T cell receptor beta chains follows, all from one sample in a study of blood T cell repertoires in COVID-19. The protocol was immunoSEQ multiplex PCR, while the TCRdb copy is restricted to in-frame clones and leaves out a portion. The sample has under 300,000 clones, more than 75% seen once; the top ten hold roughly 12%. Material for sequencing was peripheral blood. The receptor set was obtained from an older man with acute or convalescent COVID-19. The CDR3 runs from the conserved cysteine through the conserved F or W. The D gene is left open where the match is weak. Clone size is not always given. Where it is, it says once, few, many or a class for expanded clones.

v_gene	abundance	d_gene	j_gene	CDR3aa	CDR3nt
TRBV6-1	.	TRBD2	TRBJ2-7	CASSDAGTSGYEQYF	TGTGCCAGCAGTGATGCCGGGACTAGCGGCTACGAGCAGTACTTC
TRBV18	.	.	TRBJ2-7	CASSASWPPYEQYF	TGTGCCAGCTCAGCCTCTTGGCCCCCTTACGAGCAGTACTTC
TRBV2	once	TRBD1	TRBJ1-2	CASFGRQGASYGYTF	TGTGCCAGTTTTGGGCGACAGGGGGCGAGCTATGGCTACACCTTC
TRBV19	.	.	TRBJ2-7	CASSMGRGGEQYF	TGTGCCAGTAGTATGGGCAGGGGTGGGGAGCAGTACTTC
TRBV6-5	.	TRBD1	TRBJ2-7	CAIGQGYEQYF	TGTGCCATCGGACAGGGCTACGAGCAGTACTTC
TRBV6-1	.	TRBD2	TRBJ2-1	CASSEAGGPRNEQFF	TGTGCCAGCAGTGAGGCGGGAGGGCCTCGCAATGAGCAGTTCTTC
TRBV6-6	.	TRBD1	TRBJ1-1	CASSLGQGAGTEAFF	TGTGCCAGCAGTTTGGGACAGGGAGCTGGAACTGAAGCTTTCTTT
TRBV3-1/TRBV3-2	.	TRBD1	TRBJ1-2	CASSQEAWDSYGYTF	TGTGCCAGCAGCCAAGAGGCCTGGGACAGCTATGGCTACACCTTC
TRBV10-3	.	.	TRBJ2-1	CAISDYSGRSYNEQFF	TGTGCCATCAGTGATTACAGCGGTCGCTCCTACAATGAGCAGTTCTTC
TRBV2	.	TRBD1	TRBJ2-7	CASSEGTGFSEQYF	TGTGCCAGCAGTGAAGGGACAGGGTTCAGCGAGCAGTACTTC
TRBV5-4	.	.	TRBJ1-6	CASSLEGGNSPLHF	TGTGCCAGCAGCTTGGAAGGGGGTAATTCACCCCTCCACTTT
TRBV11-2	.	.	TRBJ2-5	CASSIGWGDWETQYF	TGTGCCAGCAGCATAGGATGGGGGGATTGGGAGACCCAGTACTTC
TRBV5-6	.	TRBD1	TRBJ2-1	CASSLVGRGYNEQFF	TGTGCCAGCAGCTTGGTCGGCAGGGGGTACAATGAGCAGTTCTTC
TRBV28	.	TRBD2	TRBJ2-1	CASSLSGRFNEQFF	TGTGCCAGCAGTTTGAGCGGGAGGTTCAATGAGCAGTTCTTC
TRBV10-1	.	TRBD2	TRBJ2-1	CASSDYWVYASGSYNEQFF	TGCGCCAGCAGTGATTACTGGGTCTATGCTAGCGGTTCCTACAATGAGCAGTTCTTC
TRBV11-3	.	TRBD1	TRBJ2-2	CASSLYAGGNTGELFF	TGTGCCAGCAGCTTATACGCAGGGGGGAACACCGGGGAGCTGTTTTTT
TRBV9	.	TRBD1	TRBJ2-2	CASSGWTGVGGELFF	TGTGCCAGCAGCGGTTGGACAGGGGTTGGCGGGGAGCTGTTTTTT
TRBV12-3/TRBV12-4	.	.	TRBJ2-7	CASSPNELGEQYF	TGTGCCAGCAGTCCGAACGAACTCGGCGAGCAGTACTTC
TRBV5-1	.	.	TRBJ2-3	CASSLTAGTDTQYF	TGCGCCAGCAGCTTGACAGCAGGCACAGATACGCAGTATTTT
TRBV10-3	.	.	TRBJ1-5	CAISESAGNQPQHF	TGTGCCATCAGTGAGTCGGCAGGGAATCAGCCCCAGCATTTT
TRBV18	.	TRBD1	TRBJ2-7	CASSTDRGSSYEQYF	TGTGCCAGCTCAACGGACAGGGGGAGCTCCTACGAGCAGTACTTC
TRBV3-1/TRBV3-2	.	.	TRBJ1-1	CASRGRVSEAFF	TGTGCCAGCAGGGGCAGAGTCTCTGAAGCTTTCTTT
TRBV5-1	.	.	TRBJ1-4	CASSLLRGTNEKLFF	TGCGCCAGCAGTCTTCTTAGGGGCACTAATGAAAAACTGTTTTTT
TRBV4-1	.	.	TRBJ1-2	CASSQEPTANYGYTF	TGCGCCAGCAGCCAAGAGCCGACAGCGAACTATGGCTACACCTTC
TRBV19	.	TRBD1	TRBJ1-5	CASREDRGQVRQPQHF	TGTGCCAGTAGAGAGGACAGGGGGCAGGTTCGACAGCCCCAGCATTTT
TRBV5-1	.	TRBD1	TRBJ2-7	CASSWGQGRSYEQYF	TGCGCCAGCAGCTGGGGACAGGGCCGCTCCTACGAGCAGTACTTC
TRBV6-6	.	.	TRBJ2-3	CASSYPLLAPPDTQYF	TGTGCCAGCAGTTACCCCCTACTAGCCCCGCCCGATACGCAGTATTTT
TRBV5-6	.	.	TRBJ2-7	CASSLGPGEQYF	TGTGCCAGCAGCTTGGGACCGGGCGAGCAGTACTTC
TRBV25-1	.	.	TRBJ2-1	CASSGTSPGLAYNEQFF	TGTGCCAGCAGTGGGACATCGCCGGGACTTGCCTACAATGAGCAGTTCTTC
TRBV24-1	.	.	TRBJ1-5	CATSDRTGGDSNQPQHF	TGTGCCACCAGTGACCGGACGGGAGGTGATAGCAATCAGCCCCAGCATTTT
TRBV28	.	.	TRBJ2-3	CASTLPGRTQYF	TGTGCCAGCACTCTCCCTGGGAGAACGCAGTATTTT
TRBV3-1/TRBV3-2	.	.	TRBJ1-4	CASSHNGQNSNEKLFF	TGTGCCAGCAGCCACAATGGACAGAACTCAAATGAAAAACTGTTTTTT
TRBV24-1	.	.	TRBJ1-5	CATSDWAAEVNQPQHF	TGTGCCACCAGTGATTGGGCAGCGGAGGTCAATCAGCCCCAGCATTTT
TRBV28	.	.	TRBJ1-5	CASSLSFQPQHF	TGTGCCAGCAGCCTCTCGTTCCAGCCCCAGCATTTT
TRBV3-1/TRBV3-2	.	.	TRBJ2-7	CASSQGLLAAYEQYF	TGTGCCAGCAGCCAAGGATTGTTAGCGGCCTACGAGCAGTACTTC
TRBV3-1/TRBV3-2	.	.	TRBJ1-2	CASSQDSTIHGYTF	TGTGCCAGCAGCCAAGATTCTACGATCCATGGCTACACCTTC
TRBV19	.	.	TRBJ2-1	CASSPLRAGNEQFF	TGTGCCAGTAGTCCCCTAAGGGCAGGGAATGAGCAGTTCTTC
TRBV7-9	.	.	TRBJ1-5	CASSFLGFAPQHF	TGTGCCAGCAGCTTTCTCGGGTTTGCGCCCCAGCATTTT
TRBV18	.	TRBD1	TRBJ2-3	CASSPPTGTGNTDTQYF	TGTGCCAGCTCACCGCCTACTGGGACAGGGAACACAGATACGCAGTATTTT
TRBV6-5	.	.	TRBJ1-6	CASSPPGDRSPLHF	TGTGCCAGCAGTCCCCCGGGGGATCGTTCACCCCTCCACTTT
TRBV5-1	.	TRBD1	TRBJ2-1	CASSLGTGRYNEQFF	TGCGCCAGCAGCTTGGGGACAGGGCGCTACAATGAGCAGTTCTTC
TRBV6-4	.	.	TRBJ2-2	CASQSAGELFF	TGTGCCAGCCAGTCCGCCGGGGAGCTGTTTTTT
TRBV25-1	.	TRBD1	TRBJ2-7	CASSVPGTAYEQYF	TGTGCCAGCAGTGTACCCGGGACAGCCTACGAGCAGTACTTC
TRBV27	few	.	TRBJ1-5	CASSFTAIRGYQPQHF	TGTGCCAGCAGTTTCACCGCCATCCGGGGGTATCAGCCCCAGCATTTT
TRBV6-5	.	.	TRBJ2-3	CASTGQISTDTQYF	TGTGCCAGCACGGGACAAATTAGCACAGATACGCAGTATTTT
TRBV19	once	TRBD1	TRBJ2-7	CASSRTGGSYEQYF	TGTGCCAGTAGCCGAACAGGGGGCTCGTACGAGCAGTACTTC
TRBV6-4	.	TRBD2	TRBJ2-2	CASSSSGGAGELFF	TGTGCCAGCAGTTCTAGCGGGGGTGCCGGGGAGCTGTTTTTT
TRBV19	.	TRBD1	TRBJ1-6	CADPGTGPYNSPLHF	TGTGCCGACCCCGGGACAGGGCCCTATAATTCACCCCTCCACTTT
TRBV19	.	.	TRBJ2-7	CASSTAGVPRNEQYF	TGTGCCAGTAGTACGGCAGGGGTGCCCAGGAACGAGCAGTACTTC
TRBV28	.	.	TRBJ1-1	CASSTPGAGTEAFF	TGTGCCAGCAGTACTCCAGGGGCTGGTACTGAAGCTTTCTTT
TRBV5-1	.	.	TRBJ2-2	CASSLDRATGELFF	TGCGCCAGCAGCTTGGACAGGGCGACCGGGGAGCTGTTTTTT
TRBV5-1	.	TRBD1	TRBJ2-2	CASSSAATGAIGELFF	TGCGCCAGCAGCTCAGCCGCGACAGGGGCAATCGGGGAGCTGTTTTTT
TRBV6-5	.	TRBD2	TRBJ2-1	CASQTSGNLNEQFF	TGTGCCAGCCAGACTAGCGGGAATCTCAATGAGCAGTTCTTC